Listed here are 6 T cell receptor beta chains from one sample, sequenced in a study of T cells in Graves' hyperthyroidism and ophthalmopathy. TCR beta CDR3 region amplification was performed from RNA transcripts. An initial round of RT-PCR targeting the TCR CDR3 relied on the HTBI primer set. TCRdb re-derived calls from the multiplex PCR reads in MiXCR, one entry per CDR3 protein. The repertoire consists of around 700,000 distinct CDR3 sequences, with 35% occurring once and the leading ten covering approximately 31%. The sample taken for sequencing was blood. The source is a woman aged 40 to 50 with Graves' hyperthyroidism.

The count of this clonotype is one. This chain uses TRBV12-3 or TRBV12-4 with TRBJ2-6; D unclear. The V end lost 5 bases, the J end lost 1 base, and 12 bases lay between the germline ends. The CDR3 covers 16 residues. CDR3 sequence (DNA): TGTGCCAGCAGTACGGCGCCTTTTTCTGGGGCCAACGTCCTGACTTTC. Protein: CASSTAPFSGANVLTF.

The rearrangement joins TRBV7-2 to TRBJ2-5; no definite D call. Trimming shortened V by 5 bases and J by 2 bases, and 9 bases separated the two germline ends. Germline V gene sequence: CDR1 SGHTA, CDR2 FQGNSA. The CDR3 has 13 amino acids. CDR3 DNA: TGTGCCAGCAGCCGGGTCAGACAAGAGACCCAGTACTTC. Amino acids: CASSRVRQETQYF. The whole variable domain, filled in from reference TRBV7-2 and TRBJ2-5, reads GAGVSQSPSNKVTEKGKDVELRCDPISGHTALYWYRQSLGQGLEFLIYFQGNSAPDKSGLPSDRFSAERTGGSVSTLTIQRTQQEDSAVYLCASSRVRQETQYFGPGTRLLVL.

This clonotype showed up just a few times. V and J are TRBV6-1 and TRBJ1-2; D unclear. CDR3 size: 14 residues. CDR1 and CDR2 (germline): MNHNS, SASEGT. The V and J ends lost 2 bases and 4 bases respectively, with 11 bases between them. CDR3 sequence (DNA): TGTGCCAGCAGTGAATCCTCCCAGACCTATGGCTACACCTTC. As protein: CASSESSQTYGYTF.

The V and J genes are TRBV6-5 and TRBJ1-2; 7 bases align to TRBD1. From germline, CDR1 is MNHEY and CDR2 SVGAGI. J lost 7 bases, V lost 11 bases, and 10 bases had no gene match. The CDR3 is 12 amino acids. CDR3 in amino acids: CAVLTGVVGYTF. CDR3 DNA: TGTGCCGTACTAACAGGGGTTGTTGGCTACACCTTC.

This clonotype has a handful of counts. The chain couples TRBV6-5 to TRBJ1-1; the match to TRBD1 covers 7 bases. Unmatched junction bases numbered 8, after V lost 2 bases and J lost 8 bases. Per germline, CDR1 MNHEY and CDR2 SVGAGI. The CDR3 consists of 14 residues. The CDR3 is CASSYGRQTGEAFF. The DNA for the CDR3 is TGTGCCAGCAGTTACGGACGCCAGACAGGGGAAGCTTTCTTT.

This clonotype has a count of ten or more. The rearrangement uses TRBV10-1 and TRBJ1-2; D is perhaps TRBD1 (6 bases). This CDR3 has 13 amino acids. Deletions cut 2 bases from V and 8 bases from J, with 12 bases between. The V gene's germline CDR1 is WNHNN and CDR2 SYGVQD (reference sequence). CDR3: CASSEGQTLGYTF. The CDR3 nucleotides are TGCGCCAGCAGTGAGGGACAGACTCTCGGCTACACCTTC.